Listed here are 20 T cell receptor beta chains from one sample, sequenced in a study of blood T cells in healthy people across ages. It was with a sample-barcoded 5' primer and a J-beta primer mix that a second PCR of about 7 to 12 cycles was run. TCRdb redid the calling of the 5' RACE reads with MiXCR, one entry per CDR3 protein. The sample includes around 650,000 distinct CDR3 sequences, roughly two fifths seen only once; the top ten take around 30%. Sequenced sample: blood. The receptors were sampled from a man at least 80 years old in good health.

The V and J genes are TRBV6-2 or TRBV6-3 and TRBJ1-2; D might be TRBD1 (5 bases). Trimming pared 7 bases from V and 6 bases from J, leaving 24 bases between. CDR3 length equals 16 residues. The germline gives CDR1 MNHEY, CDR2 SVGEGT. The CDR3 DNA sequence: TGTGCCAGCATAAGAGGGACTGCGCATGGCGTCGATGGCTACACCTTC. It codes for CASIRGTAHGVDGYTF.

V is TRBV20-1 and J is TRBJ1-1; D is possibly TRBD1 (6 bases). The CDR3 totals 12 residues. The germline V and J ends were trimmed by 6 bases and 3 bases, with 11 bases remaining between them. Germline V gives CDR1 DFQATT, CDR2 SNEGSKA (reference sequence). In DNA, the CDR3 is TGCAGTGCCCCGGGACAACACACTGAAGCTTTCTTT. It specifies CSAPGQHTEAFF.

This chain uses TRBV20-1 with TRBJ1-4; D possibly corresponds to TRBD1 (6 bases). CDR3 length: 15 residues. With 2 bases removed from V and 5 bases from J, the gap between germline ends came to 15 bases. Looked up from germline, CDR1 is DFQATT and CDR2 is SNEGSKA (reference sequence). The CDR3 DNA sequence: TGCAGTGCTAGACCCCGGCGGGGGCGCAATGAAAAACTGTTTTTT. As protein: CSARPRRGRNEKLFF.

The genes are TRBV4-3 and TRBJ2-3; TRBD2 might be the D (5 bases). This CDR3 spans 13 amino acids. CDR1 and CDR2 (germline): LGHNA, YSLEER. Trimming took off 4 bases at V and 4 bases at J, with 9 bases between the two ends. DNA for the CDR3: TGCGCCAGCAGCCTCAGAGCGGCAGATACGCAGTATTTT. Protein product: CASSLRAADTQYF.

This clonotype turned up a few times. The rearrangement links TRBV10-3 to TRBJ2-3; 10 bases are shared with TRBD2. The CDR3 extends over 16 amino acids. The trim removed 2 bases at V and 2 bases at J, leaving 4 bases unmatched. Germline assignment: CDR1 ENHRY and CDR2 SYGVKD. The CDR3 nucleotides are TGTGCCATCAGTGAGCAACTAGCGGGGAACACAGATACGCAGTATTTT. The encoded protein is CAISEQLAGNTDTQYF.

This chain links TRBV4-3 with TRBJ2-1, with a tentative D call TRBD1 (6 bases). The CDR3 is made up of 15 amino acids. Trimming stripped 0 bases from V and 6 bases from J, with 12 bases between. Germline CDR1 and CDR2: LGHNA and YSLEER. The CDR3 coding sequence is TGCGCCAGCAGCCAAGAGACAGGCGCTGCCAATGAGCAGTTCTTC. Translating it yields CASSQETGAANEQFF.

This CDR3 is CASSPGTGLMAGELFF. In DNA, the CDR3 is TGTGCCAGCAGCCCCGGGACAGGCCTCATGGCCGGGGAGCTGTTTTTT. This rearrangement joins TRBV2 to TRBJ2-2; 8 bases agree with TRBD1. J lost 6 bases, V lost 6 bases, and 12 bases had no gene match. Germline values: CDR1 SNHLY, CDR2 FYNNEI. This CDR3 contains 16 residues.

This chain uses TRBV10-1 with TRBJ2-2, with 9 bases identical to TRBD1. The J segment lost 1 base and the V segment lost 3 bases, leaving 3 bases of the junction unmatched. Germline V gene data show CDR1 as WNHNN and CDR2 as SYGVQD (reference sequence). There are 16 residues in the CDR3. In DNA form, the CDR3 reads TGCGCCAGCAGTGATCGACAGGGGGGGAACACCGGGGAGCTGTTTTTT. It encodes CASSDRQGGNTGELFF.

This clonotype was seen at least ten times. CDR3 DNA sequence: TGTGCCAGCAGCTTGGCTGGGCATGATATGGACATTCAGTACTTC. It specifies CASSLAGHDMDIQYF. This chain joins TRBV5-5 and TRBJ2-4; D unclear. The germline gives CDR1 SGHKS, CDR2 YYEKEE (reference sequence). V dropped 0 bases and J dropped 8 bases, with 15 bases sitting between them. The CDR3 contains 15 residues.

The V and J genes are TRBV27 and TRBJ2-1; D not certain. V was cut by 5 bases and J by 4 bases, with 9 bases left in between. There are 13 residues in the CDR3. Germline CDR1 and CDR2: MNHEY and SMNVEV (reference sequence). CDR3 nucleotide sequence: TGTGCCAGCAGTACCGACGGGTACAATGAGCAGTTCTTC. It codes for CASSTDGYNEQFF.

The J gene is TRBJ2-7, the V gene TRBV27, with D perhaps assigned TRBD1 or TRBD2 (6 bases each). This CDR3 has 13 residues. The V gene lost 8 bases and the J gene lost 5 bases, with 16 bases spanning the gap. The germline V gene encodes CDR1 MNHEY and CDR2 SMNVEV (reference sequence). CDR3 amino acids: CASGGLASHEQYF. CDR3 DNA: TGTGCCAGCGGGGGGCTAGCGAGCCACGAGCAGTACTTC.

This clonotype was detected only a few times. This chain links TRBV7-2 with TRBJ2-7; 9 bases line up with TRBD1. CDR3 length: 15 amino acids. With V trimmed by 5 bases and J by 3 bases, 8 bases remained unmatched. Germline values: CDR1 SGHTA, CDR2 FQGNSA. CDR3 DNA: TGTGCCAGCAGCGTCGACAGGGGGAGAATCTACGAGCAGTACTTC. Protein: CASSVDRGRIYEQYF.

CDR3 DNA sequence: TGTGCCAGCAGCCCCGCTGGGGGGAATTCGGGGGCAGATACGCAGTATTTT. It is translated as CASSPAGGNSGADTQYF. The chain carries TRBV7-8 and TRBJ2-3, with D tentatively TRBD2 (6 bases). The V gene's germline CDR1 is SGHVS and CDR2 FQNEAQ. CDR3 length: 17 residues. V lost 5 bases, J lost 4 bases, and 22 bases lay in between.

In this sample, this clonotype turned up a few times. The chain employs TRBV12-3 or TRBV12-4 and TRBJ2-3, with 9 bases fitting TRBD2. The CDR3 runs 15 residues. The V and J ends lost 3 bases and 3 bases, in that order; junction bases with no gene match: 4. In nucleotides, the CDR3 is TGTGCCAGCAGTTTCAAGACTAGCGGAACAGATACGCAGTATTTT. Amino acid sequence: CASSFKTSGTDTQYF.

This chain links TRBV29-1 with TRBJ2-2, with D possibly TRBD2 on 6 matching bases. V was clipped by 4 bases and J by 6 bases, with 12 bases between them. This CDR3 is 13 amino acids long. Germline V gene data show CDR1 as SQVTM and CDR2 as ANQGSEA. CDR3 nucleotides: TGCAGCGTTGGCGGAGGGGTCCCCGGGGAGCTGTTTTTT. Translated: CSVGGGVPGELFF.

The chain's CDR3 is CASSYSGQGALETQYF. The DNA for the CDR3 is TGTGCCAGCAGTTATTCCGGACAGGGGGCCCTGGAGACCCAGTACTTC. V gene TRBV6-5 combines with J gene TRBJ2-5, with 11 bases fitting TRBD1. The CDR3 is 16 residues long. CDR1 MNHEY and CDR2 SVGAGI come from the germline V gene. Trimming removed 3 bases from V and 5 bases from J; junction bases left unmatched: 8.

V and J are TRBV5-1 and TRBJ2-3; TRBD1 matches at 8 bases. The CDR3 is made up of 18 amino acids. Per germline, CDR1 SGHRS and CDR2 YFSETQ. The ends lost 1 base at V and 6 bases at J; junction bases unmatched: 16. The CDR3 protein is CASSLKGDRFRTSDTQYF. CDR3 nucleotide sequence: TGCGCCAGCAGCTTGAAAGGGGACAGGTTCCGGACCTCTGATACGCAGTATTTT.

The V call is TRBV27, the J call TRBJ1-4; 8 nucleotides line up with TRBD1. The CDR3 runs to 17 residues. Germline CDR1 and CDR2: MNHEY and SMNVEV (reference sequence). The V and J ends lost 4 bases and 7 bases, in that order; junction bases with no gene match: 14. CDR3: CASSSRTGTEPSEKLFF. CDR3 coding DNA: TGTGCCAGCAGTTCCAGGACAGGGACAGAACCGAGTGAAAAACTGTTTTTT.

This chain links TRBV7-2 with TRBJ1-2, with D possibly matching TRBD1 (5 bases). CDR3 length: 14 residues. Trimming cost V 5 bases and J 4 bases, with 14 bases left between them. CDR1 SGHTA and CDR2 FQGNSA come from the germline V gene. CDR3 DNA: TGTGCCAGCAGCCCCGGCGCCAGGGCCTATGGCTACACCTTC. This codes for CASSPGARAYGYTF. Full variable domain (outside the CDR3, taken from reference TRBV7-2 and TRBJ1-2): GAGVSQSPSNKVTEKGKDVELRCDPISGHTALYWYRQSLGQGLEFLIYFQGNSAPDKSGLPSDRFSAERTGGSVSTLTIQRTQQEDSAVYLCASSPGARAYGYTFGSGTRLTVV.

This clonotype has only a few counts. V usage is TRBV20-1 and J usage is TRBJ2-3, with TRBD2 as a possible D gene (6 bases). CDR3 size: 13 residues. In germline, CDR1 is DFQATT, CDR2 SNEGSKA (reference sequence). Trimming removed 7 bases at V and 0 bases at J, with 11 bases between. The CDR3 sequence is CSEEGTSTDTQYF. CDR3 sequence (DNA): TGCAGTGAGGAGGGAACTAGCACAGATACGCAGTATTTT.